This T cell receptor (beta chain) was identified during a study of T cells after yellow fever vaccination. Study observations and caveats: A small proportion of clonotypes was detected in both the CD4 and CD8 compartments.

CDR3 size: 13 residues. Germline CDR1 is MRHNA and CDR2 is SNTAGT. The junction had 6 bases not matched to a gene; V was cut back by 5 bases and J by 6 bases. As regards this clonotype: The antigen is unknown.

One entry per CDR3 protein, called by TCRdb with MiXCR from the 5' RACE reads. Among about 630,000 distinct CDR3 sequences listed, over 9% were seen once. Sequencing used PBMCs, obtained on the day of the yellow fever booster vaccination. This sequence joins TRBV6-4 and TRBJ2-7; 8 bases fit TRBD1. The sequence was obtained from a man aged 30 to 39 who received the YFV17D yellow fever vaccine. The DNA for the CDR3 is TGTGCCAGCAGTCGGACAGGGTTGCGCGAGCAGTACTTC. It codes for CASSRTGLREQYF.